This T cell receptor beta chain derives from a study of cytomegalovirus exposure and HLA in healthy donors. General study findings and limits: The study labeled more than 150 TCR beta chains cytomegalovirus-associated. CMV antigen specificity was confirmed in vitro for three CMV-associated chains.

The primer mix had 60 Vbeta and 13 Jbeta primers. Only in-frame clones appear in the TCRdb table, and some are missing; sequencing was by immunoSEQ multiplex PCR. The data show 77,000 or so clones, 60% to 80% seen once. On this clone itself: Antigen unknown.

Germline-derived CDR1 and CDR2 are LGHNA and YNFKEQ. V was clipped by 4 bases and J by 1 base, with 14 bases between them. The length of the CDR3 is 15 residues. This sequence joins TRBV4-2 and TRBJ2-7, with D possibly being TRBD1 (6 bases). Sequencing was done on a sample of PBMCs. This receptor was taken from a middle-aged woman in good health and CMV-seronegative. CDR3 DNA: TGTGCCAGCAGCCTCCACCCCGACAGGTCCTACGAGCAGTACTTC. It specifies CASSLHPDRSYEQYF.